The 23 T cell receptor beta chains given below trace back to one sample, sequenced in a study of T-cell reconstitution after alpha-beta-depleted transplantation in children. The library targeted TCRbeta and was prepared with unique molecular identifiers. TCRdb independently ran MiXCR on the PCR reads; one entry per CDR3 protein. The sample consists of approximately 1,000,000 distinct CDR3 sequences, less than 30% of them appearing once. Sequencing used PBMCs, mostly from graft donor cells, obtained 360 days after TCRalphabeta/CD19-depleted stem cell transplant. Receptor source: a boy under two years old who had a stem cell transplant for SCID, so the T cells may come from the graft donor.

This clonotype has more than one count but fewer than ten. The chain combines TRBV28 with TRBJ2-1; D is unclear. CDR1 is MDHEN and CDR2 is SYDVKM in the germline V gene. V was shortened by 2 bases and J by 10 bases, with 24 bases between the two germline ends. This CDR3 is built from 17 residues. CDR3 nucleotide sequence: TGTGCCAGCAGTTTACCCGGCCCGTGGGGTGCCTCGGACGAGCAGTTCTTC. Amino acids: CASSLPGPWGASDEQFF.

This chain joins TRBV12-3 or TRBV12-4 and TRBJ1-2; 7 positions match TRBD1. The trim removed 5 bases at V and 8 bases at J, leaving 8 bases unmatched. The CDR3 contains 13 residues. This CDR3 reads CASSATGAQGYTF. CDR3 nucleotides: TGTGCCAGCAGTGCTACAGGGGCGCAGGGCTACACCTTC.

This clonotype was counted only a few times. The chain has TRBV11-1 and TRBJ2-1, with 11 bases fitting TRBD2. J lost 3 bases, V lost 5 bases, and 15 bases had no gene match. Germline-derived CDR1 and CDR2 are SGHAT and FQDESV (reference sequence). The CDR3 runs 19 residues. CDR3 sequence reads: CASSKFTGGTSGDYNEQFF. CDR3 sequence (DNA): TGTGCCAGCAGCAAGTTTACAGGCGGGACTAGCGGAGACTACAATGAGCAGTTCTTC.

This clonotype has a handful of counts. The chain couples TRBV28 to TRBJ2-1; 10 bases map to TRBD1. The germline CDR1 and CDR2 sequences are MDHEN and SYDVKM. The CDR3 contains 15 residues. V lost 4 bases and J lost 6; bases outside the gene matches: 6. CDR3 in amino acids: CASSSGTGAVNEQFF. In DNA, the CDR3 is TGTGCCAGCAGTTCCGGGACAGGGGCTGTCAATGAGCAGTTCTTC.

This clonotype has only a few counts. The gene calls are TRBV10-3 and TRBJ2-7; TRBD1 matches at 7 bases. CDR3 length: 14 amino acids. The ends lost 6 bases at V and 6 bases at J; junction bases unmatched: 11. Germline loops: CDR1 ENHRY, CDR2 SYGVKD. The CDR3 DNA reads as TGTGCCATCAGCCCCGACAGGGCCCCTCCCGAGCAGTACTTC. This codes for CAISPDRAPPEQYF.

The chain combines TRBV10-1 with TRBJ2-3; TRBD2 matches at 16 bases. This CDR3 contains 23 residues. Germline V gene data show CDR1 as WNHNN and CDR2 as SYGVQD (reference sequence). Losses at the gene ends were 5 bases for V and 3 bases for J; bases not matched to a gene: 23. The DNA of the CDR3 is TGCGCCAGCAGTCCCCCCCTGATCTCCCTCGGGACTAGCGGGGGGGCCGGAACAGATACGCAGTATTTT. It specifies CASSPPLISLGTSGGAGTDTQYF.

The CDR3 loop is CASSLERGIADTQYF. The CDR3 nucleotides are TGTGCCAGCAGCTTGGAGCGGGGGATCGCAGATACGCAGTATTTT. The V and J genes are TRBV5-8 and TRBJ2-3; 8 bases match TRBD2. V gave up 0 bases and J gave up 4 bases; unmatched junction bases: 4. The CDR3 totals 15 residues. Per the germline V gene, CDR1 is SGHTS and CDR2 is YDEGEE.

This clonotype was seen more than once but under ten times. The gene calls are TRBV4-1 and TRBJ1-2; the D is unclear. The germline CDR1 and CDR2 sequences are MGHRA and YSYEKL. The CDR3 covers 15 residues. V was shortened by 5 bases and J by 4 bases, with 17 bases between the two germline ends. CDR3 in DNA: TGCGCCAGCAGCTTCCCTCAGACGGACTTCTATGGCTACACCTTC. This encodes CASSFPQTDFYGYTF.

This clonotype was seen only a few times. V is TRBV20-1 and J is TRBJ1-1; D is possibly TRBD1 (6 bases). Per germline, CDR1 DFQATT and CDR2 SNEGSKA (reference sequence). V was shortened by 2 bases and J by 5 bases, with 15 bases between the two germline ends. The CDR3 covers 14 residues. The CDR3 spells CSARFWGGRTEAFF. Written as DNA, the CDR3 is TGCAGTGCTAGATTCTGGGGGGGCCGGACTGAAGCTTTCTTT.

There are a few counts of this clonotype. The V gene is TRBV20-1, the J gene TRBJ2-2; D not certain. The CDR3 consists of 13 residues. Per the germline V gene, CDR1 is DFQATT and CDR2 is SNEGSKA (reference sequence). The V end was cut by 1 base, the J end by 4 bases, with 7 bases between. CDR3: CSARGQTTGELFF. In nucleotides, the CDR3 is TGCAGTGCTAGAGGGCAGACCACCGGGGAGCTGTTTTTT.

This clonotype was observed many times. This chain connects TRBV28 to TRBJ2-7, with a tentative D call TRBD2 (5 bases). The CDR3 is 12 residues long. Trimming pared 5 bases from V and 4 bases from J, leaving 9 bases between. Looked up from germline, CDR1 is MDHEN and CDR2 is SYDVKM. The CDR3 protein is CASSAPGYEQYF. CDR3 nucleotide sequence: TGTGCCAGCAGTGCGCCGGGGTACGAGCAGTACTTC.

The chain uses TRBV7-9 and TRBJ1-6, with TRBD1 as a possible D gene (6 bases). CDR1 is SEHNR and CDR2 is FQNEAQ in the germline V gene (reference sequence). The CDR3 is 14 amino acids. V dropped 1 base and J dropped 10 bases, with 11 bases sitting between them. CDR3 in DNA: TGTGCCAGCAGCTTAGGGGACATCGGGTCACCCCTCCACTTT. This translates into CASSLGDIGSPLHF. Drawing the rest from reference TRBV7-9 and TRBJ1-6, the complete variable domain is DTGVSQNPRHKITKRGQNVTFRCDPISEHNRLYWYRQTLGQGPEFLTYFQNEAQLEKSRLLSDRFSAERPKGSFSTLEIQRTEQGDSAMYLCASSLGDIGSPLHFGNGTRLTVT.

This sequence joins TRBV20-1 and TRBJ2-3; D call uncertain. Germline V CDR1 and CDR2: DFQATT, SNEGSKA (reference sequence). The CDR3 is made up of 12 amino acids. Deletions cut 3 bases from V and 4 bases from J, with 8 bases between. CDR3 loop: CSASGASDTQYF. CDR3 coding DNA: TGCAGTGCTAGCGGCGCCTCAGATACGCAGTATTTT.

V usage is TRBV6-5 and J usage is TRBJ2-3; 8 bases map to TRBD2. Germline V gene data show CDR1 as MNHEY and CDR2 as SVGAGI. The CDR3 contains 16 residues. The V segment lost 0 bases and the J segment 4 bases; nucleotides outside the gene matches: 6. CDR3 sequence: CASSYSTGGRADTQYF. The CDR3 DNA reads as TGTGCCAGCAGTTACTCGACGGGGGGGCGCGCAGATACGCAGTATTTT.

This chain joins TRBV5-6 and TRBJ2-6; D is unresolved. V was cut by 0 bases and J by 0 bases, with 16 bases left in between. In germline, CDR1 is SGHDT, CDR2 YYEEEE. The CDR3 is 19 residues long. CDR3 region: CASSLVLVGPSSGANVLTF. CDR3 nucleotides: TGTGCCAGCAGCTTGGTTTTGGTAGGACCAAGCTCTGGGGCCAACGTCCTGACTTTC.

This clonotype was counted at least ten times. The junction departs from the called germline gene at one end, perhaps through a read error. This chain joins TRBV5-1 and TRBJ2-2; possibly TRBD1 or TRBD2 for D (5 bases each). CDR3 length: 15 amino acids. The germline V gene encodes CDR1 SGHRS and CDR2 YFSETQ. DNA of the CDR3: TGCGCCAGCAGCCCCGAAGGGGTCGGGAACGGGGAGTTGTTTTTT. Translation: CASSPEGVGNGELFF.

This clonotype was counted once. This chain joins TRBV5-1 and TRBJ2-1; D could derive from TRBD1 or TRBD2 (5 bases each). CDR1 is SGHRS, CDR2 YFSETQ, per germline. CDR3 length: 15 amino acids. Trimming took off 0 bases at V and 7 bases at J, with 14 bases between the two ends. The CDR3 nucleotides read TGCGCCAGCAGCTTGGATCCGGGGTGGGGGAATGAGCAGTTCTTC. Residues: CASSLDPGWGNEQFF.

The sample holds one count of this clonotype. The chain carries TRBV4-1 and TRBJ2-5; 14 bases are a match to TRBD2. The CDR3 sequence is 17 residues long. Germline V CDR1 and CDR2: MGHRA, YSYEKL. J was trimmed by 4 bases and V by 4 bases; bases with no gene match: 8. CDR3 sequence: CASSRRLAGGVGETQYF. The CDR3 DNA sequence: TGCGCCAGCAGCCGCCGACTAGCGGGGGGGGTAGGAGAGACCCAGTACTTC.

This clonotype has just a few counts. The chain carries TRBV7-9 and TRBJ1-1; D not certain. V lost 3 bases, J lost 2 bases, and 19 bases lay in between. In germline, CDR1 is SEHNR, CDR2 FQNEAQ (reference sequence). This CDR3 is 17 amino acids long. For the CDR3, the DNA is TGTGCCAGCAGCTTGCCTCCGATAGGAACTTCAAACACTGAAGCTTTCTTT. It specifies CASSLPPIGTSNTEAFF.

A few counts support this clonotype. CDR3 region: CSARDQEWHTEAFF. The CDR3, as DNA: TGCAGTGCTAGAGATCAAGAGTGGCACACTGAAGCTTTCTTT. The chain employs TRBV20-1 and TRBJ1-1, with D hard to call. Trimming removed 0 bases from V and 3 bases from J, with 11 bases in between. Germline CDR1 is DFQATT and CDR2 is SNEGSKA (reference sequence). The length of the CDR3 is 14 residues.

V gene TRBV15 combines with J gene TRBJ2-5, with a weak D call TRBD1 (6 bases). Trimming took off 3 bases at V and 1 base at J, with 12 bases between the two ends. The CDR3 is 15 residues long. CDR1 is LNHNV, CDR2 YYDKDF, per germline (reference sequence). The CDR3 region has the DNA TGTGCCACCAGCAGGGGTAGGGGGACCCAAGAGACCCAGTACTTC. This codes for CATSRGRGTQETQYF.

The chain employs TRBV11-2 and TRBJ2-1, with D uncertain. The CDR3 sequence is 13 residues long. Germline V gene data show CDR1 as SGHAT and CDR2 as FQNNGV. Trimming stripped 5 bases from V and 8 bases from J, with 13 bases between. The CDR3: CASSPPVVDEQFF. CDR3 nucleotide sequence: TGTGCCAGCAGCCCACCGGTGGTCGATGAGCAGTTCTTC.

V and J are TRBV2 and TRBJ2-1; TRBD1 aligns across 10 bases. The CDR3 is made up of 15 amino acids. Germline assignment: CDR1 SNHLY and CDR2 FYNNEI. Trimming took 1 base from V and 7 from J; bases not matched to a gene: 4. CDR3 loop: CASSEGTGGANEQFF. The CDR3 DNA is TGTGCCAGCAGTGAAGGGACAGGGGGGGCAAATGAGCAGTTCTTC.